This TCR beta chain was sequenced during a study of T-cell reconstitution after alpha-beta-depleted transplantation in children. V shed 3 bases, J shed 6 bases, and the junction held 4 bases outside the gene matches. The CDR3 length is 14 residues. From germline, CDR1 is SGHTA and CDR2 FQGNSA. TCRbeta library preparation incorporated unique molecular identifiers. TCRdb re-called the PCR reads through MiXCR, storing one row per CDR3 protein. The sample has 450,000 to 600,000 distinct CDR3 sequences, 10% seen once. The TCR comes from a child aged 2 to 10 with inherited bone marrow failure, due to receive a stem cell transplant. The sample was PBMCs, taken before TCRalphabeta/CD19-depleted stem cell transplant. The rearrangement links TRBV7-2 to TRBJ2-1; 8 nucleotides agree with TRBD1. The CDR3 is CASSLDTGGNEQFF. The CDR3 nucleotides are TGTGCCAGCAGCTTGGATACAGGGGGCAATGAGCAGTTCTTC. Together with reference TRBV7-2 and TRBJ2-1, the CDR3 gives the full variable domain: GAGVSQSPSNKVTEKGKDVELRCDPISGHTALYWYRQSLGQGLEFLIYFQGNSAPDKSGLPSDRFSAERTGGSVSTLTIQRTQQEDSAVYLCASSLDTGGNEQFFGPGTRLTVL.